Listed here are 14 T cell receptor beta chains from one sample, sequenced in a study of blood T cell repertoires in COVID-19. The data were produced by immunoSEQ multiplex PCR, yet TCRdb's version contains in-frame clones alone and is incomplete. The repertoire includes approximately 360,000 clones, 89% of them detected once, and roughly 1.2% sits in the top ten. The sequenced sample was peripheral blood. Receptor source: a man aged 35 to 55 with acute or convalescent COVID-19.

This clone has just a few counts. V is TRBV7-3 and J is TRBJ1-1; 9 nucleotides match TRBD1. V shed 1 base, J shed 1 base, and the junction held 7 bases outside the gene matches. The CDR3 has 17 amino acids. Per the germline V gene, CDR1 is SGHTA and CDR2 is FQGTGA. CDR3 in amino acids: CASSLRKTGGGNTEAFF. CDR3 DNA sequence: TGTGCCAGCAGCTTAAGAAAGACAGGGGGAGGGAACACTGAAGCTTTCTTT.

V and J are TRBV9 and TRBJ1-6; the D gene is possibly TRBD1 (5 bases). This CDR3 is built from 17 residues. V was pared by 3 bases and J by 3 bases, with 16 bases between. The germline V gene has CDR1 SGDLS and CDR2 YYNGEE. CDR3 amino acids: CASSADPGRGYNSPLHF. As DNA, the CDR3 is TGTGCCAGCAGCGCGGACCCCGGAAGGGGCTATAATTCACCCCTCCACTTT.

V gene TRBV19 combines with J gene TRBJ2-1; a weak D match, TRBD1 (6 bases). CDR1 LNHDA and CDR2 SQIVND come from the germline V gene (reference sequence). V dropped 10 bases and J dropped 4 bases, with 17 bases sitting between them. CDR3 length: 14 residues. CDR3 sequence reads: CATTTGHIYNEQFF. The CDR3 DNA reads as TGTGCCACGACAACGGGACACATATACAATGAGCAGTTCTTC.

This chain joins TRBV19 and TRBJ2-7; 8 bases agree with TRBD1. The CDR3 sequence is 14 residues long. V was clipped by 5 bases and J by 5 bases; unmatched bases: 8. Per the germline V gene, CDR1 is LNHDA and CDR2 is SQIVND (reference sequence). The CDR3 nucleotides read TGTGCCAGTAGTCCTGGGACAGGTTTGAACGAGCAGTACTTC. Protein sequence: CASSPGTGLNEQYF.

As to this clone: This sample includes further DNA sequences coding for the same CDR3. The V gene is TRBV4-2, the J gene TRBJ1-2; weak D call: TRBD1 (6 bases). The germline CDR1 and CDR2 sequences are LGHNA and YNFKEQ. CDR3 length equals 15 residues. Trimming removed 3 bases from V and 5 bases from J, with 16 bases in between. The CDR3 is CASSQHRDTGYGYTF. CDR3 sequence (DNA): TGTGCCAGCAGCCAGCACCGGGACACAGGTTATGGCTACACCTTC.

The CDR3 sequence: CASSQETGRSYGYTF. CDR3 nucleotides: TGTGCCAGCAGCCAAGAAACAGGGCGAAGCTATGGCTACACCTTC. V is TRBV3-1 (or the pseudogene TRBV3-2) and J is TRBJ1-2; possible D gene TRBD1, 6 bases. The CDR3 is 15 amino acids. With 0 bases removed from V and 4 bases from J, the gap between germline ends came to 12 bases. Germline V gene sequence: CDR1 LGHDT, CDR2 YNNKEL (reference sequence).

This clone was observed a single time. The chain combines TRBV9 with TRBJ1-2; 7 bases align to TRBD1. Trimming cost V 2 bases and J 3 bases; bases outside gene matches: 1. Germline CDR1 is SGDLS and CDR2 is YYNGEE. There are 13 residues in the CDR3. CDR3 sequence (DNA): TGTGCCAGCAGCGTCACAGGGGACTATGGCTACACCTTC. Amino acid sequence: CASSVTGDYGYTF.

This chain links TRBV9 with TRBJ2-7, with 12 nucleotides matching TRBD1. The V gene end was trimmed by 4 bases and the J gene end by 4 bases; junction bases not matched to a gene: 3. Germline V gene lookup returns CDR1 SGDLS and CDR2 YYNGEE. The CDR3 has 14 residues. CDR3 sequence reads: CASSLGQGAYEQYF. DNA for the CDR3: TGTGCCAGCAGCTTGGGACAGGGGGCTTACGAGCAGTACTTC.

J is TRBJ2-3 and V is TRBV12-5; TRBD2 matches 7 bases. Trimming took 0 bases from V and 2 from J; bases not matched to a gene: 2. The CDR3 runs to 15 residues. Germline values: CDR1 LGHNT, CDR2 FRNRAP. The CDR3 nucleotides read TGTGCTAGTGGTTTGGTCCTAGCGGACACAGATACGCAGTATTTT. It is translated as CASGLVLADTDTQYF.

J is TRBJ1-1 and V is TRBV10-3, with 10 bases matching TRBD1. The CDR3 loop spans 18 amino acids. J gave up 3 bases and V 4 bases, and 14 bases lay outside the gene matches. CDR1 and CDR2 from the germline V gene are ENHRY and SYGVKD. The CDR3 loop is CAISVTRDRGLSDTEAFF. CDR3 DNA sequence: TGTGCCATCAGTGTAACTCGGGACAGGGGATTATCTGACACTGAAGCTTTCTTT.

The V call is TRBV7-6, the J call TRBJ2-5; D ambiguous. The V and J ends lost 1 base and 4 bases respectively, with 16 bases between them. The CDR3 length is 16 residues. Per germline, CDR1 SGHVS and CDR2 FNYEAQ. CDR3 DNA sequence: TGTGCCAGCAGCTTAGGCCCCGGAGAGGTCCCAGAGACCCAGTACTTC. Translated: CASSLGPGEVPETQYF.

The chain joins TRBV18 to TRBJ2-5; 9 nucleotides line up with TRBD1. The J segment lost 1 base and the V segment lost 3 bases, leaving 6 bases of the junction unmatched. The CDR3 runs to 16 residues. Germline V gives CDR1 KGHSH, CDR2 LQKENI. The DNA of the CDR3 is TGTGCCAGCTCACCCACCCCGGGACAGGGCCAAGAGACCCAGTACTTC. Translated, it gives CASSPTPGQGQETQYF.

This clone was counted a single time. V gene TRBV5-1 combines with J gene TRBJ2-7, with TRBD1 identical over 9 bases. The CDR3 covers 16 residues. V lost 2 bases, J lost 3 bases, and 9 bases stayed unmatched. The germline V gene has CDR1 SGHRS and CDR2 YFSETQ. Here the CDR3 reads CASSLLGTGYNYEQYF. In DNA, the CDR3 is TGCGCCAGCAGCTTACTTGGGACAGGGTATAACTACGAGCAGTACTTC. The whole variable domain, filled in from reference TRBV5-1 and TRBJ2-7, reads KAGVTQTPRYLIKTRGQQVTLSCSPISGHRSVSWYQQTPGQGLQFLFEYFSETQRNKGNFPGRFSGRQFSNSRSEMNVSTLELGDSALYLCASSLLGTGYNYEQYFGPGTRLTVT.

The rearrangement links TRBV6-6 to TRBJ2-7; TRBD2 agrees at 8 bases. The CDR3 extends over 14 amino acids. V lost 7 bases, J lost 6 bases, and 11 bases stayed unmatched. In germline, CDR1 is MNHNY, CDR2 SVGAGI (reference sequence). CDR3 region: CASTSRGLDSEQYF. CDR3 nucleotide sequence: TGTGCCAGCACTTCCCGGGGACTAGATTCCGAGCAGTACTTC.